Below, 15 T cell receptor beta chains from the same sample are listed, as sequenced in a study of glioma-infiltrating T cells after dendritic cell vaccination. Clones were sequenced by immunoSEQ multiplex PCR, and TCRdb holds only the in-frame ones, with some missing. The sample consists of tens of thousands of clones, 75% to 85% of them appearing once. The sequences come from blood, collected before dendritic cell vaccination. Receptor source: a human donor with glioblastoma.

This chain connects TRBV15 to TRBJ1-2; TRBD1 matches 7 bases. This CDR3 has 16 residues. Germline trimming cut 8 bases from V and 7 bases from J; bases unmatched to any gene: 19. The germline CDR1 and CDR2 sequences are LNHNV and YYDKDF (reference sequence). The chain's CDR3 is CATATLGTGAIGGYTF. The CDR3 nucleotides read TGTGCCACCGCCACCTTGGGAACAGGGGCCATCGGTGGCTACACCTTC. The whole variable domain, remainder taken from reference TRBV15 and TRBJ1-2, is DAMVIQNPRYQVTQFGKPVTLSCSQTLNHNVMYWYQQKSSQAPKLLFHYYDKDFNNEADTPDNFQSRRPNTSFCFLDIRSPGLGDTAMYLCATATLGTGAIGGYTFGSGTRLTVV.

This sequence joins TRBV15 and TRBJ1-5; possibly TRBD1 for D (6 bases). Germline CDR1 is LNHNV and CDR2 is YYDKDF (reference sequence). V gave up 0 bases and J gave up 7 bases, with 19 bases separating them. CDR3 length equals 17 residues. As DNA, the CDR3 is TGTGCCACCAGCAGAGATCTACTGGGGGGGCGCGGGCAGCCCCAGCATTTT. Protein product: CATSRDLLGGRGQPQHF.

The J gene is TRBJ1-4, the V gene TRBV2; TRBD1 agrees at 9 bases. CDR3 length equals 15 residues. J lost 7 bases, V lost 6 bases, and 9 bases had no gene match. CDR1 is SNHLY, CDR2 FYNNEI, per germline. CDR3 loop: CASRSPGTGTEKLFF. The CDR3 nucleotides read TGTGCCAGCAGGTCCCCCGGGACAGGGACTGAAAAACTGTTTTTT.

This chain uses TRBV7-9 with TRBJ1-1; 7 bases are a match to TRBD1. CDR3 length: 12 amino acids. The germline V gene has CDR1 SEHNR and CDR2 FQNEAQ (reference sequence). Trimming removed 6 bases from V and 9 bases from J; junction bases left unmatched: 7. The CDR3 region is CASSLTGAKAFF. DNA of the CDR3: TGTGCCAGCAGTCTTACAGGGGCTAAAGCTTTCTTT.

This chain connects TRBV10-1 to TRBJ2-1; D remains unclear. The germline V and J ends were trimmed by 3 bases and 8 bases, with 5 bases remaining between them. Looked up from germline, CDR1 is WNHNN and CDR2 is SYGVQD (reference sequence). CDR3 size: 11 residues. CDR3 coding DNA: TGCGCCAGCAGTGACGGTTATGAGCAGTTCTTC. As protein: CASSDGYEQFF.

The chain carries TRBV9 and TRBJ2-7; TRBD2 agrees at 12 bases. CDR1 is SGDLS, CDR2 YYNGEE, per germline. This CDR3 region has 16 residues. V trimming: 0 bases; J trimming: 0 bases; junction bases outside the gene matches: 1. The CDR3 DNA follows: TGTGCCAGCAGCGTAGGACTAGCGGGGGACTCCTACGAGCAGTACTTC. Translation gives CASSVGLAGDSYEQYF.

This clone was counted only a few times. The V call is TRBV10-2, the J call TRBJ2-7; TRBD1 matches 9 bases. CDR3 size: 14 residues. Germline loops: CDR1 WSHSY, CDR2 SAAADI. V trimming: 7 bases; J trimming: 3 bases; junction bases outside the gene matches: 7. CDR3 loop: CASKAGTGNYEQYF. The CDR3 DNA sequence: TGCGCCAGCAAGGCCGGGACAGGGAACTACGAGCAGTACTTC.

The table lists this clone with a few counts. The genes are TRBV4-2 and TRBJ2-3; D might be TRBD2 (7 bases). V was shortened by 2 bases and J by 2 bases, with 17 bases between the two germline ends. The CDR3 is 17 residues long. CDR1 and CDR2 (germline): LGHNA, YNFKEQ. The DNA for the CDR3 is TGTGCCAGCAGCCAATACCTAGGGGGGGGTATCACAGATACGCAGTATTTT. It yields the protein CASSQYLGGGITDTQYF.

This clone has a single count. The chain has TRBV11-3 and TRBJ2-1; D might be TRBD1 (6 bases). V dropped 2 bases and J dropped 2 bases, with 13 bases sitting between them. The CDR3 runs to 16 residues. CDR1 is SGHNT and CDR2 is YENEEA in the germline V gene. CDR3 sequence: CASSLIHRDPYNEQFF. CDR3 coding DNA: TGTGCCAGCAGCTTAATTCACAGGGACCCCTACAATGAGCAGTTCTTC.

The rearrangement links TRBV6-4 to TRBJ2-7; TRBD1 agrees at 9 bases. CDR3 length: 13 amino acids. Germline CDR1 reads MRHNA; CDR2 reads SNTAGT. The V and J ends lost 6 bases and 4 bases, in that order; junction bases with no gene match: 4. CDR3 nucleotides: TGTGCCAGCAGGGACAGGGGCGGATACGAGCAGTACTTC. Protein: CASRDRGGYEQYF.

V usage is TRBV6-1 and J usage is TRBJ1-4; no clear D gene. The CDR3 spans 18 residues. With 3 bases removed from V and 5 bases from J, the gap between germline ends came to 22 bases. Germline V lookup: CDR1 MNHNS, CDR2 SASEGT. The CDR3 reads CASSDCPSLLVDNEKLFF. For the CDR3, the DNA is TGTGCCAGCAGTGACTGTCCAAGTCTCCTAGTCGACAATGAAAAACTGTTTTTT.

This chain connects TRBV28 to TRBJ1-2; D ambiguous. The V end lost 3 bases, the J end lost 5 bases, and 13 bases lay between the germline ends. The CDR3 sequence is 14 residues long. The germline V gene has CDR1 MDHEN and CDR2 SYDVKM. CDR3 amino acids: CASSLISPFYGYTF. The CDR3 DNA reads TGTGCCAGCAGTTTGATCAGTCCTTTTTATGGCTACACCTTC.

V gene TRBV6-5 combines with J gene TRBJ1-6; 7 nucleotides align to TRBD1. The length of the CDR3 is 14 residues. With 5 bases clipped from V and 9 bases from J, the junction kept 7 bases outside the gene matches. CDR1 and CDR2 from the germline V gene are MNHEY and SVGAGI. The CDR3 DNA is TGTGCCAGCAGTACAGGGGCGCTGGGTTCACCCCTCCACTTT. This encodes CASSTGALGSPLHF.

The chain employs TRBV7-6 and TRBJ2-1, with D unresolved. The CDR3 runs to 15 residues. Germline CDR1 and CDR2: SGHVS and FNYEAQ. The V gene lost 5 bases and the J gene lost 8 bases, with 19 bases spanning the gap. The CDR3 reads CASSHPLKRLDEQFF. The CDR3 bases are TGTGCCAGCAGCCATCCTTTAAAGCGCCTTGATGAGCAGTTCTTC.

The CDR3 DNA sequence: TGTGCCAGCAGCCAACTCGTCTACGAGCAGTACTTC. Translation gives CASSQLVYEQYF. The chain joins TRBV14 to TRBJ2-7; D is unresolved. The germline V gene encodes CDR1 SGHDN and CDR2 FVKESK. V shed 2 bases and J shed 3 bases, with 5 bases lying between them. The CDR3 contains 12 residues. Together with reference TRBV14 and TRBJ2-7, the CDR3 gives the full variable domain: EAGVTQFPSHSVIEKGQTVTLRCDPISGHDNLYWYRRVMGKEIKFLLHFVKESKQDESGMPNNRFLAERTGGTYSTLKVQPAELEDSGVYFCASSQLVYEQYFGPGTRLTVT.